This TCR beta chain emerged from a study of T cells in Graves' hyperthyroidism and ophthalmopathy. Study overall: Peripheral blood specimens were obtained at initial diagnosis, prior to any treatment.

General observations from the study: Peripheral blood also featured most of the thyroid clonotypes expanded above 0.001. Ophthalmopathy was separated from stable hyperthyroidism by a 13 V-J model.

Germline values: CDR1 DFQATT, CDR2 SNEGSKA (reference sequence). Trimming left V 1 base short and J 3 bases short, with 12 bases between. CDR3 length equals 14 residues. This clonotype was observed at least ten times. The antigen is undetermined. There were TCR beta CDR3 regions amplified from RNA transcripts. The TCR CDR3 first-round RT-PCR relied on the HTBI primer set. TCRdb re-called the multiplex PCR reads through MiXCR, storing one row per CDR3 protein. The sample holds about 550,000 distinct CDR3 sequences, roughly 20% seen once. What was sequenced was blood. This chain uses TRBV20-1 with TRBJ1-1; D may be TRBD1 (6 bases). The TCR comes from a man younger than 35 with Graves' hyperthyroidism. The CDR3 DNA reads TGCAGTGCTAGAGTAGGCAGGGGAGACACTGAAGCTTTCTTT. As protein: CSARVGRGDTEAFF.